A selection of T cell receptor beta chains follows, all from one sample in a study of blood T cell repertoires in COVID-19. Generated by immunoSEQ multiplex PCR, the TCRdb table keeps only in-frame clones and is missing some. The sample records 180,000 or so clones, over 80% being singletons. The specimen was PBMCs or T cells enriched from blood (not recorded which). The receptors here all came from a woman in her fifties or sixties who had recovered from COVID-19. Each CDR3 is given with its conserved first and last residue. The D gene is left open where the match is weak. Part of the rows lack a size; the others show once, few, many or a class for expanded clones.

TRBV18,TRBJ1-3,NA,once,CASSPDPSGSGNTIYF,TGTGCCAGCTCACCAGATCCCTCGGGCTCTGGAAACACCATATATTTT
TRBV27,TRBJ2-1,NA,NA,CASSLNGVGGQFF,TGTGCCAGCAGTTTGAATGGCGTGGGGGGGCAGTTCTTC
TRBV7-2,TRBJ1-6,NA,NA,CASSLAPNSPLHF,TGTGCCAGCAGCTTAGCTCCGAATTCACCCCTCCACTTT
TRBV18,TRBJ2-4,TRBD1,few,CASSPLRDRGGGSIQYF,TGTGCCAGCTCACCCCTCCGGGACAGGGGAGGTGGTAGTATTCAGTACTTC
TRBV12-3/TRBV12-4,TRBJ1-1,NA,NA,CASRATGTPEAFF,TGTGCCAGCAGGGCTACAGGGACGCCTGAAGCTTTCTTT
TRBV10-3,TRBJ1-1,NA,NA,CAISEFGGNTEAFF,TGTGCCATCAGTGAGTTCGGGGGAAACACTGAAGCTTTCTTT
TRBV28,TRBJ2-1,TRBD1,NA,CASSITGGANEQFF,TGTGCCAGCAGTATAACAGGGGGCGCCAATGAGCAGTTCTTC
TRBV12-3/TRBV12-4,TRBJ1-5,NA,NA,CASRRVNQPQHF,TGTGCCAGCAGACGGGTCAATCAGCCCCAGCATTTT
TRBV5-4,TRBJ1-6,TRBD1,NA,CASSLGGGGENNSPLHF,TGTGCCAGCAGCTTGGGAGGAGGGGGCGAAAATAATTCACCCCTCCACTTT
TRBV6-2/TRBV6-3,TRBJ2-1,TRBD2,once,CASSSILASGTNEQFF,TGTGCCAGCAGTTCCATCCTTGCTAGCGGGACTAATGAGCAGTTCTTC
TRBV6-5,TRBJ1-6,NA,once,CASRPTREVNSPLHF,TGTGCCAGCAGACCAACCAGGGAGGTCAATTCACCCCTCCACTTT
TRBV4-2,TRBJ2-7,NA,NA,CASSQGGQQYF,TGTGCCAGCAGCCAAGGCGGGCAGCAGTACTTC
TRBV7-2,TRBJ2-2,TRBD2,NA,CASSFEGGSTGELFF,TGTGCCAGCAGCTTCGAGGGAGGGAGTACCGGGGAGCTGTTTTTT
TRBV18,TRBJ1-3,TRBD1,few,CASSPSTGGNTIYF,TGTGCCAGCTCACCCTCGACAGGGGGAAACACCATATATTTT
TRBV5-1,TRBJ1-2,TRBD1,NA,CASRKSSGTGGDGYTF,TGCGCCAGCCGCAAAAGCTCCGGGACAGGGGGCGATGGCTACACCTTC
TRBV11-2,TRBJ2-5,NA,NA,CASSNGGTYQETQYF,TGTGCCAGCAGCAATGGGGGGACGTACCAAGAGACCCAGTACTTC
TRBV2,TRBJ1-6,NA,NA,CASSDSRANSPLHF,TGTGCCAGCAGTGATTCCAGGGCTAATTCACCCCTCCACTTT
TRBV7-2,TRBJ1-2,NA,NA,CASSLSPVSGVGGYTF,TGTGCCAGCAGCTTATCACCGGTTAGTGGAGTTGGAGGCTACACCTTC
TRBV10-3,TRBJ1-1,TRBD1,NA,CAIRGQSSEAFF,TGTGCCATCAGGGGACAGAGTTCTGAAGCTTTCTTT
TRBV5-1,TRBJ2-2,TRBD2,NA,CASSPLAGGTGELFF,TGCGCCAGCAGCCCCTTAGCGGGAGGAACCGGGGAGCTGTTTTTT
TRBV19,TRBJ2-7,NA,NA,CASSTGGSYEQYF,TGTGCCAGTAGCACCGGGGGATCCTACGAGCAGTACTTC
TRBV5-1,TRBJ2-1,TRBD2,once,CASTLGLAGEEQFF,TGCGCCAGCACACTGGGGCTAGCGGGAGAGGAGCAGTTCTTC
TRBV28,TRBJ1-1,TRBD1,NA,CASTTGDITEAFF,TGTGCCAGCACCACAGGGGACATCACTGAAGCTTTCTTT
TRBV9,TRBJ2-7,TRBD1,NA,CASSVGRQGLGEQYF,TGTGCCAGCAGCGTAGGGAGACAGGGGCTTGGCGAGCAGTACTTC
TRBV15,TRBJ2-7,NA,NA,CATSSGGIYEQYF,TGTGCCACCAGCAGCGGGGGAATATACGAGCAGTACTTC
TRBV6-5,TRBJ2-7,NA,NA,CASSTDSSYEQYF,TGTGCCAGCAGTACCGACAGCTCCTACGAGCAGTACTTC
TRBV12-3/TRBV12-4,TRBJ2-2,NA,NA,CASSLVLPGELFF,TGTGCCAGCAGTTTAGTTCTCCCCGGGGAGCTGTTTTTT
TRBV5-1,TRBJ2-2,NA,once,CASSLNTVDNTGELFF,TGCGCCAGCAGCTTGAACACAGTAGATAACACCGGGGAGCTGTTTTTT
TRBV5-4,TRBJ2-1,NA,NA,CAMIPRGLSDEQFF,TGTGCCATGATCCCCAGAGGGTTGTCCGATGAGCAGTTCTTC
TRBV29-1,TRBJ1-4,TRBD1,NA,CSVASGTGGEKLFF,TGCAGCGTGGCCTCCGGGACAGGGGGCGAAAAACTGTTTTTT
TRBV28,TRBJ2-1,NA,NA,CASSSDPAYNEQFF,TGTGCCAGCAGCTCTGATCCAGCCTACAATGAGCAGTTCTTC
TRBV11-1,TRBJ2-1,TRBD2,NA,CASSLRLAGGPGFF,TGTGCCAGCAGCTTACGACTAGCGGGAGGGCCGGGGTTCTTC
TRBV5-6,TRBJ1-5,NA,NA,CASSSERGSNQPQHF,TGTGCCAGCAGCTCGGAGCGGGGCAGTAATCAGCCCCAGCATTTT
TRBV7-9,TRBJ1-2,TRBD1,once,CASSPWTGVSYGYTF,TGTGCCAGCAGCCCGTGGACAGGGGTATCCTATGGCTACACCTTC
TRBV4-1,TRBJ1-4,TRBD1,NA,CASSPGQVWTNEKLFF,TGCGCCAGCAGCCCCGGACAGGTCTGGACTAATGAAAAACTGTTTTTT
TRBV11-1,TRBJ2-5,NA,NA,CASSYPSEETQYF,TGTGCCAGCAGTTATCCAAGCGAAGAGACCCAGTACTTC
TRBV28,TRBJ2-7,TRBD2,NA,CASTASGLGTSGRAKLYEQYF,TGTGCCAGCACGGCATCAGGTTTAGGGACTAGCGGGAGGGCCAAGCTGTACGAGCAGTACTTC